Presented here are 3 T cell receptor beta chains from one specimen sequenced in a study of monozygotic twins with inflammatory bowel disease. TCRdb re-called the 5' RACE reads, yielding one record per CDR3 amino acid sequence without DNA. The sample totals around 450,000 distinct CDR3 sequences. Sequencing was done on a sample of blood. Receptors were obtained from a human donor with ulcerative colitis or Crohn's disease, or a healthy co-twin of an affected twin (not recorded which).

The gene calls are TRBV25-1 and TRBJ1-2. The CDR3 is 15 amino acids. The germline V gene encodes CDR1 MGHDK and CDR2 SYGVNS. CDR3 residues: CASSEGWGGNYGYTF.

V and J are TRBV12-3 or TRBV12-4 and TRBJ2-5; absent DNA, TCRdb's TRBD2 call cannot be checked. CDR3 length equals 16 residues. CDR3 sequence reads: CASSPPAGTNQETQYF.

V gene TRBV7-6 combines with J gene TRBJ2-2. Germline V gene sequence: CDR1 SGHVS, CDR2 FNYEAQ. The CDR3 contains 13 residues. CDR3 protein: CASSPQFGGELFF.